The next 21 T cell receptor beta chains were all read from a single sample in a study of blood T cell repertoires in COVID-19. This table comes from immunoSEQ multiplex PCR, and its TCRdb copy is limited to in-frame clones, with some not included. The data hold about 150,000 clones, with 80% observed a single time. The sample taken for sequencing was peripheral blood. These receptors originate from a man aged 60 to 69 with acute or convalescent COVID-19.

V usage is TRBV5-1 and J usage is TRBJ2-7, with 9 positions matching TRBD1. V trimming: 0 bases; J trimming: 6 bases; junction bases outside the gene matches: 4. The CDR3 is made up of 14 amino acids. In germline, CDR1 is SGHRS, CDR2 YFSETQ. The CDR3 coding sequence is TGCGCCAGCAGCTTGGGGACAGGGGTCGGCGAGCAGTACTTC. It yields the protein CASSLGTGVGEQYF. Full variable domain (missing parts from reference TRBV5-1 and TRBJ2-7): KAGVTQTPRYLIKTRGQQVTLSCSPISGHRSVSWYQQTPGQGLQFLFEYFSETQRNKGNFPGRFSGRQFSNSRSEMNVSTLELGDSALYLCASSLGTGVGEQYFGPGTRLTVT.

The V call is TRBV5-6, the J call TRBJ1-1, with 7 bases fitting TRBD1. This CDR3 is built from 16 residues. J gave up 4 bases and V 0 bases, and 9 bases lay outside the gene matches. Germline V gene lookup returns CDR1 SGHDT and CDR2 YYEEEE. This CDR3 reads CASSLVGGISGTEAFF. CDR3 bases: TGTGCCAGCAGCTTGGTAGGGGGCATCAGCGGCACTGAAGCTTTCTTT.

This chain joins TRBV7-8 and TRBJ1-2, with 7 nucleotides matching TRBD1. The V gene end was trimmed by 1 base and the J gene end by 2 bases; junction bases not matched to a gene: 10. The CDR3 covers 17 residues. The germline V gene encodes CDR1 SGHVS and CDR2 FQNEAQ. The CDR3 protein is CASSLDRGFNPNYGYTF. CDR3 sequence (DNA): TGTGCCAGCAGCTTAGACAGGGGATTTAATCCCAACTATGGCTACACCTTC.

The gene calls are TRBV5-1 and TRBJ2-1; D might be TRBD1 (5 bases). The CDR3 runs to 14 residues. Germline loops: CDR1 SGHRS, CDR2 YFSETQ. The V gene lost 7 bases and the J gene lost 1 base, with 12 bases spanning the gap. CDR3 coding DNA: TGCGCCAGCGAGACAGCGCCTTCCTACAATGAGCAGTTCTTC. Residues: CASETAPSYNEQFF.

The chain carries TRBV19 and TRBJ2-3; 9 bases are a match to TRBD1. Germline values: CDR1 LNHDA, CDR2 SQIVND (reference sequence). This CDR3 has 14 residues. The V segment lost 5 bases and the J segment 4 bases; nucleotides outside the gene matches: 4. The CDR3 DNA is TGTGCCAGTAGTTTGGACAGGGGACCAGATACGCAGTATTTT. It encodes CASSLDRGPDTQYF.

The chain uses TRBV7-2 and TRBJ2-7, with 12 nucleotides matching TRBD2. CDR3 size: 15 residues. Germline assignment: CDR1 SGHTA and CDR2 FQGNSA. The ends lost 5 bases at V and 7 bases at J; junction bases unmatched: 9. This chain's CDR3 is CASSNRLAGAREQYF. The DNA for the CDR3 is TGTGCCAGCAGCAACCGACTAGCGGGAGCTCGGGAGCAGTACTTC. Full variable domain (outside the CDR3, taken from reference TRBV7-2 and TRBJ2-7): GAGVSQSPSNKVTEKGKDVELRCDPISGHTALYWYRQSLGQGLEFLIYFQGNSAPDKSGLPSDRFSAERTGGSVSTLTIQRTQQEDSAVYLCASSNRLAGAREQYFGPGTRLTVT.

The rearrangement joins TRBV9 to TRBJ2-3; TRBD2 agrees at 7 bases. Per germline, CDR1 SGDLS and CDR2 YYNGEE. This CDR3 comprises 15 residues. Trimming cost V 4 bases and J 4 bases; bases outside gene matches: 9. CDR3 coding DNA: TGTGCCAGCAGCCGGACTAGTAGTAGGCCAGATACGCAGTATTTT. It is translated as CASSRTSSRPDTQYF. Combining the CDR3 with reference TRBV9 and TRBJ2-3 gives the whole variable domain DSGVTQTPKHLITATGQRVTLRCSPRSGDLSVYWYQQSLDQGLQFLIQYYNGEERAKGNILERFSAQQFPDLHSELNLSSLELGDSALYFCASSRTSSRPDTQYFGPGTRLTVL.

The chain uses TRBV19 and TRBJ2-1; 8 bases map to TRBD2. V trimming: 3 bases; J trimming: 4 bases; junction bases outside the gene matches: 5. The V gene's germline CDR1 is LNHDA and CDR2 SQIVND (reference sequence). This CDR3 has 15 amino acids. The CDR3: CASSIKRGMYNEQFF. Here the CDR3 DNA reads TGTGCCAGTAGTATTAAGCGGGGGATGTACAATGAGCAGTTCTTC.

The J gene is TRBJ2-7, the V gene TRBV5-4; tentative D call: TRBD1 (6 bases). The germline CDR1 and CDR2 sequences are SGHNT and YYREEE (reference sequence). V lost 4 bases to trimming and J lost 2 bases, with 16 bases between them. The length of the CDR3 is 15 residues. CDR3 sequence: CASSPGGSGTYEQYF. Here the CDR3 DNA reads TGTGCCAGCAGCCCTGGGGGCAGTGGGACCTACGAGCAGTACTTC.

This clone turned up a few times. CDR3 in amino acids: CASSQGNAGTSTDTQYF. The DNA of the CDR3 is TGTGCCAGCAGCCAAGGGAATGCGGGGACTAGCACAGATACGCAGTATTTT. This sequence joins TRBV3-1 (or the pseudogene TRBV3-2) and TRBJ2-3; TRBD2 is a possible D gene (6 bases). The V gene's germline CDR1 is LGHDT and CDR2 YNNKEL (reference sequence). The CDR3 is 17 amino acids. V lost 1 base to trimming and J lost 0 bases, with 14 bases between them.

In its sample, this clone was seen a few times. The CDR3 DNA sequence: TGCGCCAGCAGCTTGGTACAGGGAAGGAACACTGAAGCTTTCTTT. Its translation: CASSLVQGRNTEAFF. The chain uses TRBV5-1 and TRBJ1-1; D possibly corresponds to TRBD1 (6 bases). Germline lookup yields CDR1 SGHRS and CDR2 YFSETQ. V was trimmed by 0 bases and J by 1 base, leaving 10 bases between them. The CDR3 totals 15 residues.

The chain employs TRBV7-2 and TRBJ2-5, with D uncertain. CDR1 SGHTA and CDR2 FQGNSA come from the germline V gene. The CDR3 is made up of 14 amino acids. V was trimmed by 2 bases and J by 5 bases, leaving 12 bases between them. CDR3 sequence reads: CASSLTPFPETQYF. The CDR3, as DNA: TGTGCCAGCAGCTTAACACCGTTCCCGGAGACCCAGTACTTC. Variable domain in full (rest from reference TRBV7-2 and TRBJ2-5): GAGVSQSPSNKVTEKGKDVELRCDPISGHTALYWYRQSLGQGLEFLIYFQGNSAPDKSGLPSDRFSAERTGGSVSTLTIQRTQQEDSAVYLCASSLTPFPETQYFGPGTRLLVL.

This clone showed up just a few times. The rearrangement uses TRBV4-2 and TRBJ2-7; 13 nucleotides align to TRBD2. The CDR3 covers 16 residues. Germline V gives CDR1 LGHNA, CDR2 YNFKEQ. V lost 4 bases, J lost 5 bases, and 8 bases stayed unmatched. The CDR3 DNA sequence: TGTGCCAGCAGCCCCCAGGAGGGACTAGCGGGAAACGAGCAGTACTTC. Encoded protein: CASSPQEGLAGNEQYF.

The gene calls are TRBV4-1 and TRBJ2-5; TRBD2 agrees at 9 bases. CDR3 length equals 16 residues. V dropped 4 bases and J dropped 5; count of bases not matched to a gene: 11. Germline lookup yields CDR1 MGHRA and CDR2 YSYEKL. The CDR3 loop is CASSREAGGAGETQYF. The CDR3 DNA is TGCGCCAGCAGCCGGGAGGCGGGGGGGGCCGGGGAGACCCAGTACTTC.

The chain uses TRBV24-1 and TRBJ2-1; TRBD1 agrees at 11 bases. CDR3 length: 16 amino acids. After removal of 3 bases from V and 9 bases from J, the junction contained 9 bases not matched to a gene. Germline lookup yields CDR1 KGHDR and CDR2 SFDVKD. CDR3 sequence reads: CATSDPRDRGFSEQFF. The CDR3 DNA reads TGTGCCACCAGTGATCCCCGGGACAGGGGGTTCTCTGAGCAGTTCTTC.

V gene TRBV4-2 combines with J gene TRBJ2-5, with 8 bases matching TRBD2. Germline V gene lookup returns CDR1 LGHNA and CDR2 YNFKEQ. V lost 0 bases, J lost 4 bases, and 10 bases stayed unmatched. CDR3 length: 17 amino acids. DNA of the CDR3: TGTGCCAGCAGCCAAGATCGGACTAGCCGGGGGGGAGAGACCCAGTACTTC. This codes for CASSQDRTSRGGETQYF.

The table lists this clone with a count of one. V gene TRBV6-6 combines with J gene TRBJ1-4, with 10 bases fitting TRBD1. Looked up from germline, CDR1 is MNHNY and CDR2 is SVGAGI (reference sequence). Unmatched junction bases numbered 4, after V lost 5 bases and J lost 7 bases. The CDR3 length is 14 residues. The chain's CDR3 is CASSLGQGTEKLFF. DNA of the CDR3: TGTGCCAGCAGTCTGGGACAGGGGACTGAAAAACTGTTTTTT.

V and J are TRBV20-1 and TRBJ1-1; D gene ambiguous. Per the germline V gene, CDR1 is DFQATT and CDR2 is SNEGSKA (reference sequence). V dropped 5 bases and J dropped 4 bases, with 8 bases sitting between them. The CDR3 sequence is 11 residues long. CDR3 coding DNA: TGCAGTGCTTCCCCAGGCACTGAAGCTTTCTTT. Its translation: CSASPGTEAFF.

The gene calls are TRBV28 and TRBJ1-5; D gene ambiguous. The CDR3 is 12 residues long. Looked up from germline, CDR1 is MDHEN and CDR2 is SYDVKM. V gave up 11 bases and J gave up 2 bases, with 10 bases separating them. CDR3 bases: TGTGCCGGAGGAGTGGGCAATCAGCCCCAGCATTTT. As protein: CAGGVGNQPQHF.

Here the CDR3 DNA reads TGTGCCAGCCACAATTTATACCAATATGACGGGGGGGCGGACGAGCAGTACTTC. This sequence encodes CASHNLYQYDGGADEQYF. V usage is TRBV11-2 and J usage is TRBJ2-7; 8 bases align to TRBD2. Germline assignment: CDR1 SGHAT and CDR2 FQNNGV. The CDR3 is 18 residues long. Trimming took 8 bases from V and 5 from J; bases not matched to a gene: 23.

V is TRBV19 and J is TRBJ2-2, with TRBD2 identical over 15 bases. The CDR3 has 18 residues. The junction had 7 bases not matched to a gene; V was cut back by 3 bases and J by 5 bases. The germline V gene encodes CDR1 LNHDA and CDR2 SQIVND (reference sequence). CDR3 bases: TGTGCCAGTAGTATCCTAGGGACTAGCGGGAGGCTAACCGGGGAGCTGTTTTTT. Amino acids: CASSILGTSGRLTGELFF.